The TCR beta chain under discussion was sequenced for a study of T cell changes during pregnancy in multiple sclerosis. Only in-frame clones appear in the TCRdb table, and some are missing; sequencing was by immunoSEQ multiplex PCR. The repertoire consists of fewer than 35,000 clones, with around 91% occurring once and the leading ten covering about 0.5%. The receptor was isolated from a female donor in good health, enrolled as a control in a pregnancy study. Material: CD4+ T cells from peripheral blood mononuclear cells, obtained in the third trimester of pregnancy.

The CDR3 region is CASSSPSGGRSYNEQFF. Written as DNA, the CDR3 is TGTGCCAGCAGTTCACCTAGCGGGGGCCGCTCCTACAATGAGCAGTTCTTC. The rearrangement joins TRBV28 to TRBJ2-1; 10 bases align to TRBD2. After removal of 4 bases from V and 0 bases from J, the junction contained 6 bases not matched to a gene. The CDR3 consists of 17 residues. Germline V lookup: CDR1 MDHEN, CDR2 SYDVKM.